The entry that follows covers one T cell receptor beta chain sequence. This specimen comes from a study of T cells in tuberculosis. Profiling relied on immunoSEQ multiplex PCR, and the TCRdb table lists in-frame clones only, not all of them. The sample holds approximately 35,000 clones, approximately 90% seen once. As for time point: new active TB diagnosis, blood taken before or within 7 days of starting treatment. Each patient had positive sputum smear microscopy and/or positive culture. This CDR3 comprises 21 residues. The source of this sequence is an adult with tuberculosis. Some clones in this sample may be carry-over from other donors' samples. The V call is TRBV1, the J call TRBJ1-5; the table's D call of TRBD1 was not tested on the DNA. TRBV1 has pseudogene status. The sample was PBMCs, taken at tuberculosis diagnosis. The DNA for the CDR3 is TGCACCAGCAGCCAAGATCCAGCGGGCAGGGGGAATCGGCATAGGAATCAGCCCCAGCATTTT. This gives the protein CTSSQDPAGRGNRHRNQPQHF.